The 7 T cell receptor beta chains below were found in one sample sequenced in a study of blood T cell repertoires in COVID-19. TCRdb keeps only in-frame clones here, not all; method: immunoSEQ multiplex PCR. The sample includes nearly 85,000 clones, 83% of them seen just once. The sequencing input was peripheral blood. The receptors stem from a woman in her sixties or seventies with acute or convalescent COVID-19.

The V and J genes are TRBV15 and TRBJ1-1; D gene uncertain. Germline loops: CDR1 LNHNV, CDR2 YYDKDF (reference sequence). The V end lost 1 base, the J end lost 3 bases, and 12 bases lay between the germline ends. The length of the CDR3 is 15 residues. The chain's CDR3 is CATSRGGSLDTEAFF. The CDR3 bases are TGTGCCACCAGCAGAGGAGGTTCTTTGGACACTGAAGCTTTCTTT.

The chain has TRBV28 and TRBJ1-6; TRBD1 agrees at 9 bases. V lost 2 bases, J lost 6 bases, and 5 bases stayed unmatched. The germline gives CDR1 MDHEN, CDR2 SYDVKM. There are 16 residues in the CDR3. In DNA, the CDR3 is TGTGCCAGCAGTTTAACAAGGGGACAGGGTAATTCACCCCTCCACTTT. Translating gives CASSLTRGQGNSPLHF.

The rearrangement links TRBV6-6 to TRBJ1-1; D is perhaps TRBD1 (6 bases). The CDR3 contains 16 residues. From germline, CDR1 is MNHNY and CDR2 SVGAGI (reference sequence). The V and J ends lost 0 bases and 7 bases respectively, with 18 bases between them. CDR3 residues: CASSYSTDSILLEAFF. CDR3 coding DNA: TGTGCCAGCAGTTACTCCACGGACAGCATACTTCTTGAAGCTTTCTTT.

This rearrangement joins TRBV6-5 to TRBJ2-7; 9 nucleotides line up with TRBD2. In germline, CDR1 is MNHEY, CDR2 SVGAGI. V was pared by 6 bases and J by 2 bases, with 8 bases of the junction left unmatched. There are 15 residues in the CDR3. The CDR3 reads CASRPTSGITYEQYF. CDR3 in DNA: TGTGCCAGCAGGCCGACTAGCGGAATAACCTACGAGCAGTACTTC.

The table lists this clone with a count of one. The chain has TRBV7-3 and TRBJ1-1; 11 bases map to TRBD1. This CDR3 is built from 14 residues. Per germline, CDR1 SGHTA and CDR2 FQGTGA. The trim removed 3 bases at V and 11 bases at J, leaving 8 bases unmatched. CDR3 region: CASSLGGQGARAFF. CDR3 DNA: TGTGCCAGCAGCTTGGGAGGACAGGGGGCAAGGGCTTTCTTT.

V usage is TRBV5-4 and J usage is TRBJ2-7, with 7 bases lining up with TRBD2. With V trimmed by 4 bases and J by 8 bases, 9 bases remained unmatched. Germline-derived CDR1 and CDR2 are SGHNT and YYREEE (reference sequence). The CDR3 loop spans 13 amino acids. The CDR3 here is CASSRDESGKQYF. CDR3 DNA sequence: TGTGCCAGCAGCCGGGACGAAAGCGGGAAGCAGTACTTC.

A few counts support this clone. The rearrangement links TRBV6-1 to TRBJ1-1; TRBD1 agrees at 7 bases. J was trimmed by 7 bases and V by 3 bases; bases with no gene match: 8. The CDR3 length is 14 residues. CDR1 and CDR2 from the germline V gene are MNHNS and SASEGT. CDR3 loop: CASSEGQLGNEAFF. The CDR3 DNA follows: TGTGCCAGCAGTGAGGGACAGCTTGGAAATGAAGCTTTCTTT.